This record covers a single T cell receptor beta chain. Its antigen is unknown. The CDR3 extends over 15 amino acids. V dropped 5 bases and J dropped 6 bases, with 18 bases sitting between them. Germline assignment: CDR1 SGHRS and CDR2 YFSETQ. Clones were sequenced by immunoSEQ multiplex PCR, and TCRdb holds only the in-frame ones, with some missing. The sample lists around 160,000 clones, around nine tenths occurring once. These data belong to a study of T cell responses to AZD1222 COVID-19 vaccine. The study's findings and limits: White British people made up most donors, females outnumbered males, and clonal diversity was possibly underestimated. Unmutated variant regions reportedly attract nearly half of all spike-specific TCRs.

The TCR comes from an adult in good health. Sequencing used peripheral blood, obtained on day 0 of MenACWY control vaccination. The gene calls are TRBV5-1 and TRBJ2-1; D is possibly TRBD2 (5 bases). CDR3 protein: CASRKRTLFSNEQFF. Written as DNA, the CDR3 is TGCGCCAGCAGAAAAAGGACTCTCTTTAGCAATGAGCAGTTCTTC.